These 28 T cell receptor beta chains were all obtained from the same sample, sequenced in a study of cytomegalovirus exposure and HLA in healthy donors. In the PCR, 60 Vbeta and 13 Jbeta primers were used. This table comes from immunoSEQ multiplex PCR, and its TCRdb copy is limited to in-frame clones, with some not included. The table includes about 64,000 clones, about 85% detected once. The sample consisted of PBMCs. Receptors were obtained from a female donor in good health and CMV-seronegative.

This chain links TRBV5-5 with TRBJ2-5, with D possibly TRBD2 on 5 matching bases. Per the germline V gene, CDR1 is SGHKS and CDR2 is YYEKEE (reference sequence). CDR3 length: 14 amino acids. The ends were cut back, 4 bases at V and 3 bases at J, with 13 bases in the middle. This chain's CDR3 is CASSRIAREETQYF. CDR3 coding DNA: TGTGCCAGCAGCCGAATAGCGAGGGAAGAGACCCAGTACTTC. Using reference TRBV5-5 and TRBJ2-5 for the parts outside the CDR3, the full variable domain is DAGVTQSPTHLIKTRGQQVTLRCSPISGHKSVSWYQQVLGQGPQFIFQYYEKEERGRGNFPDRFSARQFPNYSSELNVNALLLGDSALYLCASSRIAREETQYFGPGTRLLVL.

This clone was recorded only once. J is TRBJ1-4 and V is TRBV2; the D gene is possibly TRBD1 (6 bases). Trimming stripped 7 bases from V and 5 bases from J, with 11 bases between. The CDR3 spans 13 residues. Germline V gene data show CDR1 as SNHLY and CDR2 as FYNNEI. CDR3 sequence reads: CASNGQLNEKLFF. DNA of the CDR3: TGTGCCAGCAATGGACAGTTAAATGAAAAACTGTTTTTT.

For the CDR3, the DNA is TGTGCCAGCAGTGATCGGGCGGGAGGGGCCTACAATGAGCAGTTCTTC. This gives the protein CASSDRAGGAYNEQFF. V usage is TRBV25-1 and J usage is TRBJ2-1; 9 bases are a match to TRBD2. Germline V gene sequence: CDR1 MGHDK, CDR2 SYGVNS. The CDR3 totals 16 residues. The ends lost 3 bases at V and 2 bases at J; junction bases unmatched: 5.

A few counts support this clone. The chain recombines TRBV7-3 with TRBJ2-1; no reliable D call. V dropped 2 bases and J dropped 5 bases, with 4 bases sitting between them. Looked up from germline, CDR1 is SGHTA and CDR2 is FQGTGA. The CDR3 covers 12 residues. In nucleotides, the CDR3 is TGTGCCAGCAGCTTATCTAACAATGAGCAGTTCTTC. Translated: CASSLSNNEQFF.

The rearrangement joins TRBV7-2 to TRBJ2-7, with 13 positions matching TRBD2. Germline CDR1 reads SGHTA; CDR2 reads FQGNSA. The V gene end was trimmed by 4 bases and the J gene end by 6 bases; junction bases not matched to a gene: 6. This CDR3 is 15 amino acids long. The CDR3 DNA is TGTGCCAGCAGCTCACTAGCGGGAGGGCCCGGCGAGCAGTACTTC. Its protein product is CASSSLAGGPGEQYF.

The genes are TRBV18 and TRBJ2-1; unclear D gene. Germline lookup yields CDR1 KGHSH and CDR2 LQKENI. This CDR3 is 12 amino acids long. The ends were cut back, 5 bases at V and 7 bases at J, with 9 bases in the middle. The CDR3 DNA reads as TGTGCCAGCTCAACACAAGAGAATGAGCAGTTCTTC. Translation: CASSTQENEQFF.

This clone was seen once. The chain uses TRBV4-2 and TRBJ2-1; weak D call: TRBD1 (6 bases). Germline V gene sequence: CDR1 LGHNA, CDR2 YNFKEQ. The CDR3 covers 16 residues. The V end was cut by 6 bases, the J end by 2 bases, with 17 bases between. CDR3 DNA: TGTGCCAGCAGTCCACAGGGTCAGGGCCCCTACAATGAGCAGTTCTTC. It codes for CASSPQGQGPYNEQFF.

The chain uses TRBV28 and TRBJ1-2; D gene unclear. The CDR3 consists of 13 residues. The V gene lost 1 base and the J gene lost 4 bases, with 7 bases spanning the gap. Germline CDR1 is MDHEN and CDR2 is SYDVKM. CDR3 sequence reads: CASSLFRSYGYTF. The CDR3, as DNA: TGTGCCAGCAGTTTATTCCGTTCCTATGGCTACACCTTC.

The chain is built from TRBV15 and TRBJ1-2; D is ambiguous. Germline CDR1 and CDR2: LNHNV and YYDKDF (reference sequence). CDR3 size: 12 residues. V was clipped by 1 base and J by 11 bases, with 11 bases between them. CDR3 amino acids: CATSRGERAYTF. In DNA form, the CDR3 reads TGTGCCACCAGCAGAGGGGAGAGGGCGTACACCTTC.

V usage is TRBV30 and J usage is TRBJ1-4, with unresolved D. Looked up from germline, CDR1 is GTSNPN and CDR2 is SVGIG (reference sequence). The CDR3 runs 14 residues. Trimming took off 1 base at V and 0 bases at J, with 6 bases between the two ends. The CDR3 DNA reads TGTGCCTGGAGTGAGAGATCAACTAATGAAAAACTGTTTTTT. This translates into CAWSERSTNEKLFF. The full variable domain, rest sourced from reference TRBV30 and TRBJ1-4, is SQTIHQWPATLVQPVGSPLSLECTVEGTSNPNLYWYRQAAGRGLQLLFYSVGIGQISSEVPQNLSASRPQDRQFILSSKKLLLSDSGFYLCAWSERSTNEKLFFGSGTQLSVL.

The V call is TRBV7-6, the J call TRBJ2-4, with TRBD2 identical over 8 bases. The germline V gene has CDR1 SGHVS and CDR2 FNYEAQ. There are 14 residues in the CDR3. Losses at the gene ends were 1 base for V and 6 bases for J; bases not matched to a gene: 2. In DNA form, the CDR3 reads TGTGCCAGCAGCTTAGGGGCGGGGGGAAACATTCAGTACTTC. Translated: CASSLGAGGNIQYF.

Written as DNA, the CDR3 is TGTGCCAGTAGTATGACAGCTCAGGATTGGAATGAGCAGTTCTTC. Its protein product is CASSMTAQDWNEQFF. V gene TRBV19 combines with J gene TRBJ2-1; tentatively, D is TRBD1 (5 bases). This CDR3 region has 15 residues. Germline V lookup: CDR1 LNHDA, CDR2 SQIVND (reference sequence). Trimming cost V 3 bases and J 7 bases, with 16 bases left between them.

This CDR3 reads CASSPPTTSVETQYF. The DNA of the CDR3 is TGTGCCAGCAGCCCCCCCACGACTAGCGTGGAGACCCAGTACTTC. The V gene is TRBV7-9, the J gene TRBJ2-5; 8 nucleotides agree with TRBD2. V was pared by 5 bases and J by 5 bases, with 10 bases of the junction left unmatched. The length of the CDR3 is 15 residues. Germline loops: CDR1 SEHNR, CDR2 FQNEAQ (reference sequence). Full variable domain (missing parts from reference TRBV7-9 and TRBJ2-5): DTGVSQNPRHKITKRGQNVTFRCDPISEHNRLYWYRQTLGQGPEFLTYFQNEAQLEKSRLLSDRFSAERPKGSFSTLEIQRTEQGDSAMYLCASSPPTTSVETQYFGPGTRLLVL.

The chain is built from TRBV7-8 and TRBJ2-1, with D perhaps TRBD2 (5 bases). The CDR3 extends over 16 amino acids. Germline-derived CDR1 and CDR2 are SGHVS and FQNEAQ. Trimming left V 5 bases short and J 8 bases short, with 22 bases between. DNA of the CDR3: TGTGCCAGCAGCCCCCGGAGGACTCCGGCCGCTGATGAGCAGTTCTTC. This gives the protein CASSPRRTPAADEQFF.

This chain links TRBV7-2 with TRBJ2-7; possibly TRBD2 for D (5 bases). Germline V gene sequence: CDR1 SGHTA, CDR2 FQGNSA. V shed 1 base and J shed 6 bases, with 16 bases lying between them. The CDR3 spans 15 residues. The CDR3 DNA reads TGTGCCAGCAGCTTAGTAGGGAGTAGTCGAACCGAGCAGTACTTC. This codes for CASSLVGSSRTEQYF.

The V gene is TRBV7-2, the J gene TRBJ2-1; possibly TRBD2 for D (5 bases). Germline lookup yields CDR1 SGHTA and CDR2 FQGNSA. The CDR3 loop spans 18 amino acids. Trimming pared 1 base from V and 0 bases from J, leaving 16 bases between. CDR3 residues: CASSLGPRGGGSYNEQFF. The CDR3 DNA reads as TGTGCCAGCAGCTTAGGCCCCCGCGGAGGCGGCTCCTACAATGAGCAGTTCTTC.

The chain employs TRBV19 and TRBJ1-2, with D possibly being TRBD1 (6 bases). The CDR3 runs 15 residues. Deletions cut 7 bases from V and 2 bases from J, with 17 bases between. The germline gives CDR1 LNHDA, CDR2 SQIVND (reference sequence). The CDR3 region is CASTWTVTGNYGYTF. CDR3 nucleotide sequence: TGTGCCAGTACCTGGACAGTTACAGGAAACTATGGCTACACCTTC.

The rearrangement joins TRBV11-2 to TRBJ1-1, with TRBD1 matching 8 bases. There are 14 residues in the CDR3. From germline, CDR1 is SGHAT and CDR2 FQNNGV. V shed 1 base and J 4 bases; nucleotides not matched to a gene: 2. CDR3: CASSLVQGATEAFF. The CDR3 DNA follows: TGTGCCAGCAGCTTAGTGCAGGGGGCCACTGAAGCTTTCTTT. Looking up the rest from reference TRBV11-2 and TRBJ1-1 gives the full variable domain: EAGVAQSPRYKIIEKRQSVAFWCNPISGHATLYWYQQILGQGPKLLIQFQNNGVVDDSQLPKDRFSAERLKGVDSTLKIQPAKLEDSAVYLCASSLVQGATEAFFGQGTRLTVV.

The chain has TRBV28 and TRBJ1-2, with unresolved D. The V and J ends lost 3 bases and 4 bases respectively, with 15 bases between them. The CDR3 is 15 amino acids. From germline, CDR1 is MDHEN and CDR2 SYDVKM. CDR3 DNA sequence: TGTGCCAGCAGTTTGGTTAACAGCAAGCTCTATGGCTACACCTTC. Its translation: CASSLVNSKLYGYTF.

The rearrangement links TRBV12-5 to TRBJ2-7, with 10 bases aligning to TRBD1. With 0 bases clipped from V and 2 bases from J, the junction kept 7 bases outside the gene matches. Germline assignment: CDR1 LGHNT and CDR2 FRNRAP. This CDR3 spans 17 amino acids. DNA for the CDR3: TGTGCTAGTGGTTTGGTCGTGGGACAGGGGTCTCCCTACGAGCAGTACTTC. It encodes CASGLVVGQGSPYEQYF.

This chain uses TRBV2 with TRBJ2-1, with 8 bases lining up with TRBD2. Trimming at V came to 11 bases and at J to 8 bases, leaving 11 bases not matched to a gene. The germline V gene encodes CDR1 SNHLY and CDR2 FYNNEI. This CDR3 contains 13 residues. CDR3 residues: CARTSGRPDEQFF. In DNA form, the CDR3 reads TGTGCCCGGACAAGCGGGAGACCCGATGAGCAGTTCTTC.

The rearrangement links TRBV2 to TRBJ2-3; 9 nucleotides agree with TRBD2. Germline CDR1 SNHLY, CDR2 FYNNEI. The CDR3 consists of 18 residues. The J segment lost 2 bases and the V segment lost 2 bases, leaving 11 bases of the junction unmatched. The CDR3 region is CASSESGSGGTYTDTQYF. The CDR3 DNA is TGTGCCAGCAGTGAATCCGGGAGCGGGGGGACCTACACAGATACGCAGTATTTT.

The rearrangement uses TRBV6-5 and TRBJ1-4, with TRBD1 as a possible D gene (6 bases). Germline V gene data show CDR1 as MNHEY and CDR2 as SVGAGI. The V and J ends lost 4 bases and 4 bases respectively, with 13 bases between them. CDR3 size: 15 residues. Written as DNA, the CDR3 is TGTGCCAGCAGTTCTGGGGGCCCCTATAATGAAAAACTGTTTTTT. This sequence encodes CASSSGGPYNEKLFF.

CDR3 bases: TGTGCCAGCGGTTCCGGGACTGAAGCTTTCTTT. The encoded protein is CASGSGTEAFF. The chain joins TRBV6-1 to TRBJ1-1; D not certain. V was pared by 8 bases and J by 5 bases, with 9 bases between. The CDR3 sequence is 11 residues long. Germline V gene data show CDR1 as MNHNS and CDR2 as SASEGT.

This clone was counted between two and nine times. The genes are TRBV27 and TRBJ1-1; the D is unclear. The CDR3 totals 14 residues. Between the trimmed V and J ends, which lost 3 bases and 3 bases, there was a span of 11 bases. CDR1 MNHEY and CDR2 SMNVEV come from the germline V gene (reference sequence). In nucleotides, the CDR3 is TGTGCCAGCAGTTTCTCCACACGTGACACTGAAGCTTTCTTT. Its translation is CASSFSTRDTEAFF.

J is TRBJ2-7 and V is TRBV10-3, with 8 bases that match TRBD1. Germline V gives CDR1 ENHRY, CDR2 SYGVKD. The CDR3 totals 11 residues. V lost 10 bases and J lost 7; bases outside the gene matches: 6. The CDR3 here is CATRQGTEQYF. The CDR3 nucleotides are TGTGCCACAAGACAGGGGACGGAGCAGTACTTC.

This clone was observed a single time. The V call is TRBV7-9, the J call TRBJ2-7; the D gene is possibly TRBD1 (6 bases). This CDR3 is 14 amino acids long. The ends were cut back, 5 bases at V and 4 bases at J, with 15 bases in the middle. Germline V gene sequence: CDR1 SEHNR, CDR2 FQNEAQ (reference sequence). CDR3 DNA sequence: TGTGCCAGCAGCCCCAGGGGAAGTGTTTACGAGCAGTACTTC. Amino acid sequence: CASSPRGSVYEQYF.

The rearrangement uses TRBV6-5 and TRBJ2-7; TRBD1 aligns across 10 bases. This CDR3 spans 15 amino acids. After removal of 4 bases from V and 7 bases from J, the junction contained 10 bases not matched to a gene. CDR1 and CDR2 from the germline V gene are MNHEY and SVGAGI. CDR3 protein: CASSSDSTGGWEQYF. The DNA of the CDR3 is TGTGCCAGCAGTTCTGACTCGACAGGGGGCTGGGAGCAGTACTTC.